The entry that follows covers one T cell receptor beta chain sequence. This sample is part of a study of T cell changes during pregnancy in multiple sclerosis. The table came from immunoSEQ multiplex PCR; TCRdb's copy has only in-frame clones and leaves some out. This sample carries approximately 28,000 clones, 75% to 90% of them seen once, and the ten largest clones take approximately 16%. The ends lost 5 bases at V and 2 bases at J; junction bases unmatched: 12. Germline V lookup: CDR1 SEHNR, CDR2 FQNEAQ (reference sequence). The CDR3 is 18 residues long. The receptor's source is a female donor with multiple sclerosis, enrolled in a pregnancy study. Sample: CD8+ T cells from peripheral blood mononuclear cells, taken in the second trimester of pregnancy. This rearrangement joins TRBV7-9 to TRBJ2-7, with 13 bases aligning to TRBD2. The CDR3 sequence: CASSTTSTSGRAAYEQYF. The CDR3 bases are TGTGCCAGCAGCACTACTTCAACTAGCGGGAGGGCGGCCTACGAGCAGTACTTC.